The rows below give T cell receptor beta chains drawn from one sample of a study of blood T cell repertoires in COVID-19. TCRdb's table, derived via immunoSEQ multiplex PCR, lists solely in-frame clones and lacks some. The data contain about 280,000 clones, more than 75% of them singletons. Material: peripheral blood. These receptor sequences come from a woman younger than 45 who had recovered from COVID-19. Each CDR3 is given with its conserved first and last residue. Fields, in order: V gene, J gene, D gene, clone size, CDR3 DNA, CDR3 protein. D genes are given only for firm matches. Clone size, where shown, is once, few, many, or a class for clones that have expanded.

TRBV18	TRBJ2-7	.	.	TGTGCCAGCTCCCGATTCGTTCAGGACACCGCCTACGAGCAGTACTTC	CASSRFVQDTAYEQYF
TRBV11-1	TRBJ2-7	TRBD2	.	TGTGCCAGCAGCTTAGATGGGGGGGGACCCTACGAGCAGTACTTC	CASSLDGGGPYEQYF
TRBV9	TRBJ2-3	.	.	TGTGCCAGCAGCGTAGAAGACTCTAGCACAGATACGCAGTATTTT	CASSVEDSSTDTQYF
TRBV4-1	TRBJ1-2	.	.	TGCGCCAGCAGCCAAGTAATCCCGCGAAATCTGGACTATGGCTACACCTTC	CASSQVIPRNLDYGYTF
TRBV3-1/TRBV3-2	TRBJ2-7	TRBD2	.	TGTGCCAGCAGCCGACTAGCGGGAGGTACCTACGAGCAGTACTTC	CASSRLAGGTYEQYF
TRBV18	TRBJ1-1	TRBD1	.	TGTGCCAGCTCACCGCGGGACAGGGAGGTGGTTTTCTTT	CASSPRDREVVFF
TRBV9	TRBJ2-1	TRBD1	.	TGTGCCAGCAGCGTAGGGACAGGGTATGAGCAGTTCTTC	CASSVGTGYEQFF
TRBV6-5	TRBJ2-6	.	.	TGTGCCAGTTCCGTTACTGGGGCCAACGTCCTGACTTTC	CASSVTGANVLTF
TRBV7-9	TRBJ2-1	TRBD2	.	TGTGCCAGCAGCTTGGGACTAGCGCGAATGTACAATGAGCAGTTCTTC	CASSLGLARMYNEQFF
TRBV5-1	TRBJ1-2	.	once	TGCGCCAGCAGCTTGGAAGGGACATTCTATGGCTACACCTTC	CASSLEGTFYGYTF
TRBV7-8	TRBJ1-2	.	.	TGTGCCAGCAGCCCCACACGCGCTACTGACAGCAACTATGGCTACACCTTC	CASSPTRATDSNYGYTF
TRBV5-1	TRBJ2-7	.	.	TGCGCCAGCAGCTTGGCCGGGACTGGGGAATACGAGCAGTACTTC	CASSLAGTGEYEQYF
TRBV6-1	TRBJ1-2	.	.	TGTGCCAGCAGTGACCCAGACTTTTATGGCTACACCTTC	CASSDPDFYGYTF
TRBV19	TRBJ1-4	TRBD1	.	TGTGCCAGTAGTATAACAGGGGGAAAACTGTTTTTT	CASSITGGKLFF
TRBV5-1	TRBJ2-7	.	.	TGCGCCAGCAGCTTGGAGGGGGTGAGCTCCTACGAGCAGTACTTC	CASSLEGVSSYEQYF
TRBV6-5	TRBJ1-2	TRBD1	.	TGTGCCACAAGAGCCAAGACAGGGGAGGATGGCTACACCTTC	CATRAKTGEDGYTF
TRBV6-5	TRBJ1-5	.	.	TGTGCCAGCACAGGGGTTAGCAATCAGCCCCAGCATTTT	CASTGVSNQPQHF
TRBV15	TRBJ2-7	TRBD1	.	TGTGCCACCAGGGGACAGGACAGGGCCTACGAGCAGTACTTC	CATRGQDRAYEQYF
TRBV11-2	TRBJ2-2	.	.	TGTGCCAGCAGCTTCGATAGCGCGAACACCGGGGAGCTGTTTTTT	CASSFDSANTGELFF
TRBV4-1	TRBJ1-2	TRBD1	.	TGCGCCAGCAGCCAAGCCCCGGGACAGGAAAGCTATGGCTACACCTTC	CASSQAPGQESYGYTF